This T cell receptor (beta chain) was identified during a study of blood T cell repertoires in COVID-19. For the study at large: Samples representing acute and convalescent COVID-19 were sourced from the United States, Italy and Spain.

V lost 2 bases and J lost 0, with 8 bases in between. The CDR3 extends over 15 amino acids. Per germline, CDR1 LNHDA and CDR2 SQIVND (reference sequence). In the authors' workflow: Reference gene primers were amplified, and this amplification served to estimate nucleated cell counts. Using immunoSEQ multiplex PCR, the repertoire was profiled, and TCRdb retains in-frame clones only, with some absent. Clonal size and the V and J genes are those of that table, whereas D and trimming came from the DNA. This sample has roughly 250,000 clones, with about 76% found just once. The chain has TRBV19 and TRBJ2-1, with D possibly matching TRBD1 (5 bases). Sequencing was performed on peripheral blood. This receptor was identified in a woman aged 55-70 years with active or convalescent COVID-19. CDR3 DNA: TGTGCCAGTAGTATACTGCAGGGCTCCTACAATGAGCAGTTCTTC. Encoded protein: CASSILQGSYNEQFF.